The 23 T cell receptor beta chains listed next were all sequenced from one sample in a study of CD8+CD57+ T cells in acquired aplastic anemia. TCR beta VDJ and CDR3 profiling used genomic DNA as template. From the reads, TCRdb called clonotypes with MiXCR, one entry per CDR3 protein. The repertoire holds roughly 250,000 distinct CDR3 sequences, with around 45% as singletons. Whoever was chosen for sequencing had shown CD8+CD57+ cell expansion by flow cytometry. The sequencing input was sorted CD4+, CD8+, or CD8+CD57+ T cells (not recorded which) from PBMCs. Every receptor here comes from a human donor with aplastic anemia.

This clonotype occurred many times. CDR3 bases: TGTGCCACCCGGGACGGGGCTTCCTACGAGCAGTACTTC. Translating gives CATRDGASYEQYF. The chain recombines TRBV5-6 with TRBJ2-7; D could derive from TRBD1 or TRBD2 (5 bases each). The ends were cut back, 9 bases at V and 1 base at J, with 14 bases in the middle. Germline assignment: CDR1 SGHDT and CDR2 YYEEEE. This CDR3 region has 13 residues.

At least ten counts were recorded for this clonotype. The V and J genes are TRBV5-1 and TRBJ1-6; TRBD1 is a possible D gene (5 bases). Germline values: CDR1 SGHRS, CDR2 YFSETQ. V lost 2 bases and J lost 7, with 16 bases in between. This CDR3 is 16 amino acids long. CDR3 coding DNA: TGCGCCAGCAGCTTAAGCAGGGAAGGTGGCAATTCACCCCTCCACTTT. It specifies CASSLSREGGNSPLHF.

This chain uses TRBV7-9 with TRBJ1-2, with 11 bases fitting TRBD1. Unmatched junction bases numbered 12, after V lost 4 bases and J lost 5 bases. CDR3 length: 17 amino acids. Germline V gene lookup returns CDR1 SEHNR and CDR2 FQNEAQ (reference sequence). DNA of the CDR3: TGTGCCAGCAGCTCGTCCCGGACAGGGGGCTTGAGATATGGCTACACCTTC. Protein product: CASSSSRTGGLRYGYTF.

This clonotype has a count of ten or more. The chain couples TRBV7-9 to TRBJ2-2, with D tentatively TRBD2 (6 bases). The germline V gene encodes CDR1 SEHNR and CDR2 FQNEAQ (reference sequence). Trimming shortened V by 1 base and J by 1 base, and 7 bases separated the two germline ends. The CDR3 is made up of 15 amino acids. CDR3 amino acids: CASSLVRENTGELFF. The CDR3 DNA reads TGTGCCAGCAGCTTAGTGCGGGAGAACACCGGGGAGCTGTTTTTT.

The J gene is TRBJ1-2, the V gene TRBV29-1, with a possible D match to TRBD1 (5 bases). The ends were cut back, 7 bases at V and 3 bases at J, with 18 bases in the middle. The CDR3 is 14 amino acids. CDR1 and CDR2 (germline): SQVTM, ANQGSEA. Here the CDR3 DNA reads TGCAGCGCCGCCCCGCGGGGGGACTACTATGGCTACACCTTC. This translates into CSAAPRGDYYGYTF.

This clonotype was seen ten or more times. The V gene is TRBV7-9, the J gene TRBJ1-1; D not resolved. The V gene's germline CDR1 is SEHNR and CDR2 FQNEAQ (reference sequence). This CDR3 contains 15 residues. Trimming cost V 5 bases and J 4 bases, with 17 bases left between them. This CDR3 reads CASSALRTTSTEAFF. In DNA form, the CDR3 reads TGTGCCAGCAGCGCGCTGAGGACGACTAGCACTGAAGCTTTCTTT.

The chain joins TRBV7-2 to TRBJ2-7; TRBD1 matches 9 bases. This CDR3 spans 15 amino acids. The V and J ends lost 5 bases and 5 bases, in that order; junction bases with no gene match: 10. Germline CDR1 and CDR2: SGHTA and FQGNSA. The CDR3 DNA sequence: TGTGCCAGCAGCATACCCGGGACAGGGCCCAACGAGCAGTACTTC. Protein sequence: CASSIPGTGPNEQYF.

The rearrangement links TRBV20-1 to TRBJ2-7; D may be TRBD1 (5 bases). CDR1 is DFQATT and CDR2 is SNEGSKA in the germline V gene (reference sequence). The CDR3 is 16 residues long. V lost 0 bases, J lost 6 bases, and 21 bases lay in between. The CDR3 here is CSARDPRAGILGEQYF. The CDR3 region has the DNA TGCAGTGCTAGAGATCCCAGGGCAGGGATCTTGGGCGAGCAGTACTTC.

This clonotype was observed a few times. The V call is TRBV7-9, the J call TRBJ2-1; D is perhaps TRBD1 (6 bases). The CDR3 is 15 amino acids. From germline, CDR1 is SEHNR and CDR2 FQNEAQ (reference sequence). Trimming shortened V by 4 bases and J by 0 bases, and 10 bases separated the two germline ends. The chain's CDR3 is CASSSTGSSYNEQFF. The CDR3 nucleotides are TGTGCCAGCAGCTCAACAGGGAGCTCCTACAATGAGCAGTTCTTC.

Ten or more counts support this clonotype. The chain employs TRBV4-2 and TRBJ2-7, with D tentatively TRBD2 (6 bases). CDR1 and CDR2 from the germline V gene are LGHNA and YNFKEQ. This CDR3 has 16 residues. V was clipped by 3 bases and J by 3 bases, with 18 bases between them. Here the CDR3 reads CASSQGAWGDHYEQYF. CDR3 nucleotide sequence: TGTGCCAGCAGCCAGGGAGCTTGGGGGGACCACTACGAGCAGTACTTC.

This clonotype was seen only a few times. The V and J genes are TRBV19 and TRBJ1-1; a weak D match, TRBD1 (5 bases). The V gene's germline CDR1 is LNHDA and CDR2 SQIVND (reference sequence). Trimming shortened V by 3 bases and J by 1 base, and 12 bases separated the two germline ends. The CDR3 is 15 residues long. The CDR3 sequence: CASSIGLTGNTEAFF. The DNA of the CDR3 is TGTGCCAGTAGTATCGGCCTCACAGGGAACACTGAAGCTTTCTTT. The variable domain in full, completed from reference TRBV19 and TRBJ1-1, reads DGGITQSPKYLFRKEGQNVTLSCEQNLNHDAMYWYRQDPGQGLRLIYYSQIVNDFQKGDIAEGYSVSREKKESFPLTVTSAQKNPTAFYLCASSIGLTGNTEAFFGQGTRLTVV.

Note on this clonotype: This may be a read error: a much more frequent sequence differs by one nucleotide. CDR3 amino acids: CANTGQGFSYEQYF. For the CDR3, the DNA is TGCGCCAACACGGGGCAGGGGTTCTCCTACGAGCAGTACTTC. The chain carries TRBV5-1 and TRBJ2-7; maybe TRBD1 (6 bases). V was cut by 9 bases and J by 0 bases, with 16 bases left in between. CDR3 length equals 14 residues. In germline, CDR1 is SGHRS, CDR2 YFSETQ.

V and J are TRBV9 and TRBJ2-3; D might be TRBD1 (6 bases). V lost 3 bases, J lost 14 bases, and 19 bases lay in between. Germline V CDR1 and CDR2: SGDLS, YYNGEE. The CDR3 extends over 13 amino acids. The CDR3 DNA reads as TGTGCCAGCAGCGCGGGGCCCCAGGGGACGTGGTATTTT. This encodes CASSAGPQGTWYF.

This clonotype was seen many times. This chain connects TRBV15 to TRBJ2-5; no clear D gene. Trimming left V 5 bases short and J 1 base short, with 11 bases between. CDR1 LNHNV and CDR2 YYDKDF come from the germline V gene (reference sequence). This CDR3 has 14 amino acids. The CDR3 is CATSADAIQETQYF. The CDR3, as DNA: TGTGCCACCAGCGCAGATGCAATCCAAGAGACCCAGTACTTC.

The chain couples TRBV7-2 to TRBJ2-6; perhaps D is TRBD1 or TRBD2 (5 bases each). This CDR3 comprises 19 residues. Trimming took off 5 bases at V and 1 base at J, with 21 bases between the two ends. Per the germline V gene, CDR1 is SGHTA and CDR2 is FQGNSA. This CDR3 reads CASSRTTLGRGSGANVLTF. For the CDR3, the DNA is TGTGCCAGCAGCCGTACTACTTTGGGACGGGGATCTGGGGCCAACGTCCTGACTTTC.

The CDR3 protein is CSVQLRVKETQYF. DNA of the CDR3: TGCAGCGTTCAGTTACGGGTTAAAGAGACCCAGTACTTC. The V gene is TRBV29-1, the J gene TRBJ2-5; D unresolved. From germline, CDR1 is SQVTM and CDR2 ANQGSEA. V lost 5 bases to trimming and J lost 3 bases, with 13 bases between them. This CDR3 has 13 residues. Variable domain in full (rest from reference TRBV29-1 and TRBJ2-5): SAVISQKPSRDICQRGTSLTIQCQVDSQVTMMFWYRQQPGQSLTLIATANQGSEATYESGFVIDKFPISRPNLTFSTLTVSNMSPEDSSIYLCSVQLRVKETQYFGPGTRLLVL.

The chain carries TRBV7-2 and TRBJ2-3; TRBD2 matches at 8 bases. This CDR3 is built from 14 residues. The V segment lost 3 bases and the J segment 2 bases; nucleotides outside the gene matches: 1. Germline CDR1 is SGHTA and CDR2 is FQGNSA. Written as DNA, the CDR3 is TGTGCCAGCAGCTTTGGACTAGCCACAGATACGCAGTATTTT. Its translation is CASSFGLATDTQYF.

CDR3 sequence (DNA): TGTGCCAGCTCACAGTCACCGCAGGCGCAGTATTTT. This sequence encodes CASSQSPQAQYF. This chain uses TRBV18 with TRBJ2-3, with D uncertain. Germline V gene lookup returns CDR1 KGHSH and CDR2 LQKENI. V shed 4 bases and J shed 10 bases, with 12 bases lying between them. The CDR3 consists of 12 residues.

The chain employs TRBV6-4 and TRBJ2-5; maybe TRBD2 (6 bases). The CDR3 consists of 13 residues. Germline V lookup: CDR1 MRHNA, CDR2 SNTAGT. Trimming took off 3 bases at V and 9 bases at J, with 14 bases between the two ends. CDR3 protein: CASSEREQGAQYF. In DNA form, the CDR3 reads TGTGCCAGCAGTGAGCGGGAACAAGGGGCCCAGTACTTC.

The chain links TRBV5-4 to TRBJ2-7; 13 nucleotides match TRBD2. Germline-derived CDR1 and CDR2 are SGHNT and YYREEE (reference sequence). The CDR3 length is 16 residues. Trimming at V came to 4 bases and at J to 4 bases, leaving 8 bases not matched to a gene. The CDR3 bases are TGTGCCAGCAGCCCCGCGGGACTAGCGGGGTGGTACGAGCAGTACTTC. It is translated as CASSPAGLAGWYEQYF.

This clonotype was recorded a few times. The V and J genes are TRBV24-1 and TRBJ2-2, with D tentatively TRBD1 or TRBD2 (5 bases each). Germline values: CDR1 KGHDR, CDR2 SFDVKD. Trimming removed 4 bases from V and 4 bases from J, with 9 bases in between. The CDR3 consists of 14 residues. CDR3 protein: CATSEGTSTGELFF. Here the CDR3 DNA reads TGTGCCACCAGTGAAGGGACGAGCACCGGGGAGCTGTTTTTT.

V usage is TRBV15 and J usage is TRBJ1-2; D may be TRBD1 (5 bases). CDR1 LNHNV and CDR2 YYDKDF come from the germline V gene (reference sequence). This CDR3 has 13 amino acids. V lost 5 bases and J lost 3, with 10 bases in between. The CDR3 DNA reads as TGTGCCACCAGCTGGGACGGTGACTATGGCTACACCTTC. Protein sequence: CATSWDGDYGYTF.

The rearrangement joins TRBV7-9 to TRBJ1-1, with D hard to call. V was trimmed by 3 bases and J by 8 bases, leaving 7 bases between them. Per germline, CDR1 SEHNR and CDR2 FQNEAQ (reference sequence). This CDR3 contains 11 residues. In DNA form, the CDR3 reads TGTGCCAGCAGCTTGACGTGGGAAGCTTTCTTT. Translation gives CASSLTWEAFF.